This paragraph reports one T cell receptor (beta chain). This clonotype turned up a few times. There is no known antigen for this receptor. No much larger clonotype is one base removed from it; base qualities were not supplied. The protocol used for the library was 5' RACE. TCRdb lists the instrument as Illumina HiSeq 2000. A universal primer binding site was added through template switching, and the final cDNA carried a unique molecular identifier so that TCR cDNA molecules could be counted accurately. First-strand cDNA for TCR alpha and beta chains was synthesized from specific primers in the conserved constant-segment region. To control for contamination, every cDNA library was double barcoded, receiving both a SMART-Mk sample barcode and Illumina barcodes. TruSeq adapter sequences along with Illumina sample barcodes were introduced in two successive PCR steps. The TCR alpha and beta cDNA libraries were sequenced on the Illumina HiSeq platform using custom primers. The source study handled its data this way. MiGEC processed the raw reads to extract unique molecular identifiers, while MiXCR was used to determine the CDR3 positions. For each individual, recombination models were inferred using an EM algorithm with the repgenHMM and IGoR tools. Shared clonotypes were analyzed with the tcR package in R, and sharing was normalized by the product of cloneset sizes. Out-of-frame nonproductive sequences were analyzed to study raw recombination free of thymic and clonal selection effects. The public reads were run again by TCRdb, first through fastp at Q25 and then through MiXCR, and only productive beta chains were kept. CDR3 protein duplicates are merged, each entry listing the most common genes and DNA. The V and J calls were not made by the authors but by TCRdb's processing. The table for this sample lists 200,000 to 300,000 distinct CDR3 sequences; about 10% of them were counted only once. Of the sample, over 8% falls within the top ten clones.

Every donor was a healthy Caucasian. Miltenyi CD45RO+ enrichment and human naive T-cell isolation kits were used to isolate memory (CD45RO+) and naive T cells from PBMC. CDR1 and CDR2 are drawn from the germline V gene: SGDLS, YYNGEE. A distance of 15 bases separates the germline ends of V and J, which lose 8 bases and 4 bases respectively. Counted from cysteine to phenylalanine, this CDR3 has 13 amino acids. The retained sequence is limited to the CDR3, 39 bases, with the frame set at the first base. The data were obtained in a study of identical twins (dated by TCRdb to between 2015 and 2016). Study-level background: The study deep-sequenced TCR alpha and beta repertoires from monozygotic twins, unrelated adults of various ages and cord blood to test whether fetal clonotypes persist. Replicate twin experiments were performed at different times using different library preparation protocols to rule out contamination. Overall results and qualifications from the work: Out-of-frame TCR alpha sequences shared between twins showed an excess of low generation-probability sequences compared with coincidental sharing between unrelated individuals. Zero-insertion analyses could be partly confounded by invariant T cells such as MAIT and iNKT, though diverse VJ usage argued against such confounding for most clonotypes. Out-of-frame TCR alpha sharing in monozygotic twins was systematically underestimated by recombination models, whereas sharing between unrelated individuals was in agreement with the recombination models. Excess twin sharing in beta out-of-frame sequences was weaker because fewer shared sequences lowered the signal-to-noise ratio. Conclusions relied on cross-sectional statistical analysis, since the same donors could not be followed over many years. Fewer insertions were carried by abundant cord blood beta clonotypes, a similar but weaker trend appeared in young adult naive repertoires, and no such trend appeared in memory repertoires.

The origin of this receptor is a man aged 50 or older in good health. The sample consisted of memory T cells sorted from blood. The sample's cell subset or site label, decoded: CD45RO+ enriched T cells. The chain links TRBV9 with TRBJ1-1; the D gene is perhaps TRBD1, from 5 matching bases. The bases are TGTGCCAGTCAACCCCCTAGGGGCACTGAAGCTTTCTTT. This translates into CASQPPRGTEAFF.